This TCR beta chain comes out of a study of T cell responses to AZD1222 COVID-19 vaccine. A note on this clone: As yet, its antigen is unknown.

The CDR3 is made up of 16 amino acids. Germline CDR1 reads LNHDA; CDR2 reads SQIVND (reference sequence). The ends lost 8 bases at V and 0 bases at J; junction bases unmatched: 11. Using immunoSEQ multiplex PCR, the repertoire was profiled, and TCRdb retains in-frame clones only, with some absent. Of roughly 140,000 clones in the sample, 90% are singletons; the top ten hold 3.2%. Overall study findings and caveats: Two AZD1222 administrations were followed by greater Spike-specific TCR breadth and depth. Just a handful of AZD1222 recipients were seropositive at baseline. The repertoires were collected only after the peak T cell response. White British donors predominated, females outnumbered males, and clonal diversity was possibly underestimated.

The receptor's source is an adult who received the AZD1222 COVID-19 vaccine. Sequences were derived from peripheral blood, sampled 28 days after the second AZD1222 dose. V and J are TRBV19 and TRBJ1-1, with 8 positions matching TRBD1. The CDR3 DNA reads TGTGCCAGTCATTTGGGACAGGACTTACTGAACACTGAAGCTTTCTTT. It encodes CASHLGQDLLNTEAFF.